The rows below give T cell receptor beta chains drawn from one sample of a study of radiation and T cells in renal cell carcinoma. The repertoire was sequenced with immunoSEQ multiplex PCR; TCRdb's copy has only in-frame clones and lacks some. The sample holds roughly 150,000 clones, approximately 90% seen once. Sequencing was performed on blood, taken from a patient whose treatment included radiotherapy and nephrectomy. The receptors here all came from a woman aged 45-59 years with renal cell carcinoma. Both conserved end residues are part of each CDR3.

V	J	CDR3
TRBV25-1	TRBJ1-1	CASSRREKNTEAFF
TRBV6-5	TRBJ1-5	CASSSSQGGQPQHF
TRBV7-2	TRBJ1-1	CASSGSSRWNTEAFF
TRBV19	TRBJ1-3	CATIPRGAGNTIYF
TRBV2	TRBJ1-3	CASIVKGDGLGNTIYF
TRBV13	TRBJ1-2	CASSPQPGQGAYGYTF
TRBV4-3	TRBJ2-5	CASSRGQGDQETQYF
TRBV7-6	TRBJ2-6	CASSPGGSGANVLTF
TRBV7-8	TRBJ2-1	CASSSYLAGALYNEQFF
TRBV13	TRBJ2-1	CASSLDGANEQFF
TRBV6-5	TRBJ1-1	CASRRGDTEAFF
TRBV7-9	TRBJ2-2	CASRPQGPGELFF
TRBV7-9	TRBJ2-7	CASSLVGLDRYF
TRBV9	TRBJ2-2	CASSPPRTGVTGELFF